These T cell receptor beta chains were read from a single sample in a study of CD8 T cells in Susac syndrome. MiXCR, run by TCRdb on the immunoSEQ multiplex PCR reads, gives a single entry per CDR3 protein. In the table there are about 130,000 distinct CDR3 sequences, around 90% of which are singletons. The sample consisted of CD8+ T cells from PBMCs. Source of these receptors: a human donor with multiple sclerosis. CDR3s include the opening cysteine and the closing phenylalanine or tryptophan. D genes are given only for firm matches. Some rows have no size entry. The others give once, few or many, or a class for an expanded clone.

v_call: TRBV27
d_call: -
clone_size: -
j_call: TRBJ2-3
cdr3_aa: CASSSWSTRDTDTQYF
cdr3_nt: TGTGCCAGCAGTTCCTGGTCTACGCGGGACACAGATACGCAGTATTTT

v_call: TRBV4-1
d_call: -
clone_size: -
j_call: TRBJ2-7
cdr3_aa: CASSQENTNYEQYF
cdr3_nt: TGCGCCAGCAGCCAAGAAAACACAAACTACGAGCAGTACTTC

v_call: TRBV20-1
d_call: TRBD2
clone_size: -
j_call: TRBJ2-7
cdr3_aa: CSASTGGNYEQYF
cdr3_nt: TGCAGTGCTAGTACGGGGGGGAACTACGAGCAGTACTTC

v_call: TRBV12-3/TRBV12-4
d_call: TRBD1
clone_size: once
j_call: TRBJ1-5
cdr3_aa: CASSFGTEPQHF
cdr3_nt: TGTGCCAGCAGTTTCGGGACAGAGCCCCAGCATTTT

v_call: TRBV4-3
d_call: -
clone_size: -
j_call: TRBJ1-4
cdr3_aa: CATKKGGHPTNEKLFF
cdr3_nt: TGCGCCACGAAAAAAGGGGGACACCCAACTAATGAAAAACTGTTTTTT

v_call: TRBV20-1
d_call: TRBD1
clone_size: once
j_call: TRBJ2-7
cdr3_aa: CSARDPLGSPGQAYEQYF
cdr3_nt: TGCAGTGCTAGAGATCCGTTGGGTAGTCCGGGACAGGCATACGAGCAGTACTTC

v_call: TRBV11-2
d_call: -
clone_size: -
j_call: TRBJ2-1
cdr3_aa: CASSLETGDNEQFF
cdr3_nt: TGTGCCAGCAGCTTAGAGACTGGCGACAATGAGCAGTTCTTC

v_call: TRBV4-3
d_call: -
clone_size: -
j_call: TRBJ1-2
cdr3_aa: CASSHTSSFNYGYTF
cdr3_nt: TGCGCCAGCAGCCATACAAGCTCATTCAACTATGGCTACACCTTC

v_call: TRBV6-2/TRBV6-3
d_call: -
clone_size: few
j_call: TRBJ2-2
cdr3_aa: CASSPGQYTGELFF
cdr3_nt: TGTGCCAGCAGTCCGGGCCAATACACCGGGGAGCTGTTTTTT

v_call: TRBV7-9
d_call: -
clone_size: once
j_call: TRBJ1-5
cdr3_aa: CASSSGQTGSNQPQHF
cdr3_nt: TGTGCCAGCAGCTCCGGACAGACGGGTAGCAATCAGCCCCAGCATTTT

v_call: TRBV9
d_call: TRBD1
clone_size: -
j_call: TRBJ2-7
cdr3_aa: CASGTGQGSHEQYF
cdr3_nt: TGTGCCAGTGGGACGGGACAGGGGAGCCACGAGCAGTACTTC